Here is one T cell receptor (beta chain) with its context. The antigen is undetermined. This entry comes from a study of cytomegalovirus exposure and HLA in healthy donors. Study-wide background: Among about 179 million T cells, an earlier analysis found 117 million unique TCR beta sequences.

General study points: Three chains linked to CMV were shown in vitro to be specific for CMV antigens. An analysis was carried out later, and it reportedly showed fewer N-insertions in an Asian-associated ancestry cluster than the approximately 700-donor mean.

This PCR relied on a set of 60 Vbeta primers and 13 Jbeta primers. In the study's own analysis: In a later analysis, about 11 million of some 80 million unique beta chains occurred in at least two donors. Clones were read by immunoSEQ multiplex PCR, and TCRdb kept only the in-frame ones, dropping some. V and J calls and clone size follow that table, whereas D and trimming were derived from the DNA. The sample lists 99,000 or so clones, over 80% occurring once. The clonotype comes from a man younger than 40 in good health and CMV-seropositive. The sequencing input was PBMCs.

The CDR3 region is CASRGGEYNEQFF. The CDR3, as DNA: TGTGCCAGTCGAGGGGGTGAATACAATGAGCAGTTCTTC. The chain joins TRBV28 to TRBJ2-1; D is perhaps TRBD1 (6 bases). V dropped 9 bases and J dropped 4 bases, with 13 bases sitting between them. This CDR3 is 13 amino acids long. Germline V CDR1 and CDR2: MDHEN, SYDVKM.